These 27 T cell receptor beta chains came from one sample sequenced in a study of Ad26.COV2.S vaccination and SARS-CoV-2 variants. Repertoires were generated with immunoSEQ multiplex PCR, while TCRdb's copy carries only in-frame clones and drops some. The sample has about 480,000 clones; approximately 88% are singletons. Described treatment: around 19 received Ad26.COV2.S at low or high dose, single or two shots; about five received placebo; per-sample allocation not given. Sampling was done on day 63 after the first vaccine or placebo injection. The sample was peripheral blood, taken in a trial of Ad26.COV2.S vaccine versus placebo. All receptors derive from a person between 18 and 65 years old who received the Ad26.COV2.S COVID-19 vaccine or a placebo.

V usage is TRBV4-2 and J usage is TRBJ1-1, with 7 bases fitting TRBD1. V was clipped by 2 bases and J by 3 bases; unmatched bases: 6. This CDR3 comprises 15 residues. Germline CDR1 is LGHNA and CDR2 is YNFKEQ. The CDR3 region is CASSQSRGGDTEAFF. The DNA for the CDR3 is TGTGCCAGCAGCCAATCCAGGGGGGGTGACACTGAAGCTTTCTTT.

This sequence joins TRBV6-6 and TRBJ2-7; a weak D match, TRBD2 (5 bases). V was clipped by 2 bases and J by 1 base, with 12 bases between them. CDR1 is MNHNY and CDR2 is SVGAGI in the germline V gene (reference sequence). The CDR3 sequence is 15 residues long. CDR3 coding DNA: TGTGCCAGCAGTTACCTGGGGAGTTCGTCCTACGAGCAGTACTTC. It translates to CASSYLGSSSYEQYF.

The V gene is TRBV27, the J gene TRBJ2-1, with TRBD1 as a possible D gene (6 bases). The CDR3 sequence is 15 residues long. V was trimmed by 6 bases and J by 0 bases, leaving 12 bases between them. CDR1 and CDR2 (germline): MNHEY, SMNVEV (reference sequence). DNA for the CDR3: TGTGCCAGCAGATGGGACACCAGCTCCTACAATGAGCAGTTCTTC. Protein sequence: CASRWDTSSYNEQFF.

The chain is built from TRBV7-9 and TRBJ1-5, with 9 positions matching TRBD1. Germline loops: CDR1 SEHNR, CDR2 FQNEAQ (reference sequence). This CDR3 is built from 16 residues. J was trimmed by 1 base and V by 5 bases; bases with no gene match: 6. Here the CDR3 DNA reads TGTGCCAGCAGCCCCAACAGGGGGCGCAGCAATCAGCCCCAGCATTTT. Amino acids: CASSPNRGRSNQPQHF.

This clone was seen a few times. The chain carries TRBV5-1 and TRBJ2-7; 8 positions match TRBD2. Per germline, CDR1 SGHRS and CDR2 YFSETQ. There are 17 residues in the CDR3. The junction had 9 bases not matched to a gene; V was cut back by 1 base and J by 0 bases. The CDR3 here is CASSLRPSGSNSYEQYF. In nucleotides, the CDR3 is TGCGCCAGCAGCTTGCGGCCTAGCGGGTCAAACTCCTACGAGCAGTACTTC.

This clone was recorded a few times. Additional DNA sequences in this sample encode the identical CDR3. The V and J genes are TRBV7-3 and TRBJ2-2; D is possibly TRBD1 (5 bases). The V end was cut by 5 bases, the J end by 4 bases, with 8 bases between. The V gene's germline CDR1 is SGHTA and CDR2 FQGTGA. CDR3 length equals 13 residues. CDR3 sequence (DNA): TGTGCCAGCAGCCTCCAGGGCACCGGGGAGCTGTTTTTT. This encodes CASSLQGTGELFF.

The chain joins TRBV15 to TRBJ2-2, with D unclear. Trimming took 9 bases from V and 1 from J, leaving 6 bases between them. CDR3 length: 12 residues. Per the germline V gene, CDR1 is LNHNV and CDR2 is YYDKDF (reference sequence). The CDR3 DNA follows: TGTGCCACGGCACAGAACACCGGGGAGCTGTTTTTT. It specifies CATAQNTGELFF.

This chain connects TRBV9 to TRBJ1-3; possibly TRBD1 for D (6 bases). CDR1 is SGDLS and CDR2 is YYNGEE in the germline V gene. V was clipped by 1 base and J by 2 bases, with 16 bases between them. The CDR3 loop spans 17 amino acids. The CDR3 loop reads CASSVFDRMGTGNTIYF. CDR3 nucleotide sequence: TGTGCCAGCAGCGTATTTGACAGGATGGGAACTGGAAACACCATATATTTT. Full variable domain (outside the CDR3, taken from reference TRBV9 and TRBJ1-3): DSGVTQTPKHLITATGQRVTLRCSPRSGDLSVYWYQQSLDQGLQFLIQYYNGEERAKGNILERFSAQQFPDLHSELNLSSLELGDSALYFCASSVFDRMGTGNTIYFGEGSWLTVV.

The J gene is TRBJ2-7, the V gene TRBV27; 7 nucleotides line up with TRBD1. Per the germline V gene, CDR1 is MNHEY and CDR2 is SMNVEV (reference sequence). This CDR3 has 14 residues. The J segment lost 2 bases and the V segment lost 4 bases, leaving 5 bases of the junction unmatched. CDR3 bases: TGTGCCAGCAGTTCAAGGGACAGAACCTACGAGCAGTACTTC. Its translation is CASSSRDRTYEQYF.

The V and J genes are TRBV9 and TRBJ1-6, with TRBD1 matching 10 bases. CDR3 length equals 15 residues. The V gene's germline CDR1 is SGDLS and CDR2 YYNGEE. Trimming took 4 bases from V and 6 from J; bases not matched to a gene: 4. The CDR3 is CASSPRDRGNSPLHF. CDR3 sequence (DNA): TGTGCCAGCAGCCCTCGGGACAGGGGTAATTCACCCCTCCACTTT.

The chain combines TRBV27 with TRBJ1-1; D is possibly TRBD1 (5 bases). Between the trimmed V and J ends, which lost 5 bases and 7 bases, there was a span of 17 bases. Germline loops: CDR1 MNHEY, CDR2 SMNVEV (reference sequence). The CDR3 extends over 14 amino acids. The CDR3 spells CASSPRVVGVEAFF. For the CDR3, the DNA is TGTGCCAGCAGTCCCCGGGTGGTGGGGGTTGAAGCTTTCTTT.

This clone has a single count. The J gene is TRBJ1-2, the V gene TRBV7-2; D is perhaps TRBD1 (5 bases). V shed 1 base and J shed 5 bases, with 8 bases lying between them. Germline V gene data show CDR1 as SGHTA and CDR2 as FQGNSA. The CDR3 is made up of 13 amino acids. The CDR3 region is CASSLVRGYGYTF. CDR3 DNA: TGTGCCAGCAGCTTAGTACGGGGGTATGGCTACACCTTC.

The chain recombines TRBV6-5 with TRBJ2-7, with D perhaps TRBD2 (6 bases). There are 16 residues in the CDR3. V lost 4 bases and J lost 4, with 20 bases in between. The germline CDR1 and CDR2 sequences are MNHEY and SVGAGI. In DNA form, the CDR3 reads TGTGCCAGCAGTTCCCTCGGGGGAGTACGTAGGTACGAGCAGTACTTC. It translates to CASSSLGGVRRYEQYF.

The chain uses TRBV21-1 and TRBJ1-1. TRBV21-1 is described as a pseudogene. The CDR3 loop spans 14 amino acids. DNA for the CDR3: TGTGCCAGCAGCCCATCGGGGAGGGAAGGTGAAGCTTTCTTT. Protein: CASSPSGREGEAFF.

This clone showed up just a few times. The chain uses TRBV28 and TRBJ1-3, with D perhaps matching TRBD1 (5 bases). The CDR3 extends over 14 amino acids. CDR1 is MDHEN and CDR2 is SYDVKM in the germline V gene. V was pared by 6 bases and J by 0 bases, with 9 bases between. The CDR3 region has the DNA TGTGCCAGCAGGGGGCTTTACTCTGGAAACACCATATATTTT. Amino acids: CASRGLYSGNTIYF.

The sample holds one count of this clone. J is TRBJ1-3 and V is TRBV5-5; 8 bases match TRBD1. After removal of 4 bases from V and 4 bases from J, the junction contained 7 bases not matched to a gene. The length of the CDR3 is 15 residues. Germline V gene sequence: CDR1 SGHKS, CDR2 YYEKEE (reference sequence). For the CDR3, the DNA is TGTGCCAGCAGCCCACAGGGGGGTGGAGGAAACACCATATATTTT. Translated, it gives CASSPQGGGGNTIYF.

This sequence joins TRBV10-3 and TRBJ2-3, with D unclear. The CDR3 length is 15 residues. CDR1 and CDR2 from the germline V gene are ENHRY and SYGVKD. Trimming removed 2 bases at V and 0 bases at J, with 9 bases between. CDR3 residues: CAISEEVASTDTQYF. The CDR3 DNA reads TGTGCCATCAGTGAGGAAGTAGCTAGCACAGATACGCAGTATTTT.

CDR3 DNA sequence: TGTGCCAGCAGCGGAGTTAGCGGCTGGGGCACCGGGGAGCTGTTTTTT. Its protein product is CASSGVSGWGTGELFF. The chain has TRBV14 and TRBJ2-2; D perhaps matches TRBD2 (6 bases). The germline V gene encodes CDR1 SGHDN and CDR2 FVKESK. V was cut by 5 bases and J by 4 bases, with 17 bases left in between. The CDR3 has 16 residues. The full variable domain, its missing parts supplied by reference TRBV14 and TRBJ2-2, is EAGVTQFPSHSVIEKGQTVTLRCDPISGHDNLYWYRRVMGKEIKFLLHFVKESKQDESGMPNNRFLAERTGGTYSTLKVQPAELEDSGVYFCASSGVSGWGTGELFFGEGSRLTVL.

The gene calls are TRBV7-9 and TRBJ2-4; weak D call: TRBD1 (5 bases). CDR1 and CDR2 (germline): SEHNR, FQNEAQ (reference sequence). The CDR3 spans 14 residues. Trimming stripped 3 bases from V and 2 bases from J, with 8 bases between. The CDR3 reads CASSFPGPKNIQYF. As DNA, the CDR3 is TGTGCCAGCAGCTTCCCAGGGCCCAAAAACATTCAGTACTTC.

The chain carries TRBV5-1 and TRBJ2-5; 10 bases are shared with TRBD1. Trimming took 4 bases from V and 5 from J; bases not matched to a gene: 11. Germline assignment: CDR1 SGHRS and CDR2 YFSETQ. The CDR3 length is 16 residues. CDR3 coding DNA: TGCGCCAGCAGCCCGGGACAGGGGTTAGGGAAGGAGACCCAGTACTTC. Amino acids: CASSPGQGLGKETQYF. Complete variable domain (other parts from reference TRBV5-1 and TRBJ2-5): KAGVTQTPRYLIKTRGQQVTLSCSPISGHRSVSWYQQTPGQGLQFLFEYFSETQRNKGNFPGRFSGRQFSNSRSEMNVSTLELGDSALYLCASSPGQGLGKETQYFGPGTRLLVL.

V gene TRBV20-1 combines with J gene TRBJ1-1; D gene uncertain. V dropped 7 bases and J dropped 5 bases, with 8 bases sitting between them. CDR3 length: 10 residues. Germline CDR1 and CDR2: DFQATT and SNEGSKA (reference sequence). The CDR3 is CSEAQTEAFF. As DNA, the CDR3 is TGCAGTGAAGCCCAAACTGAAGCTTTCTTT.

The chain has TRBV7-8 and TRBJ1-5, with TRBD1 matching over 9 bases. The germline CDR1 and CDR2 sequences are SGHVS and FQNEAQ. J lost 16 bases, V lost 2 bases, and 12 bases had no gene match. The CDR3 extends over 14 amino acids. The chain's CDR3 is CASSLRGRDRVTHF. The CDR3 nucleotides read TGTGCCAGCAGCTTAAGGGGTCGGGACAGGGTTACCCATTTT.

The chain links TRBV28 to TRBJ1-6; no firm D call. Germline loops: CDR1 MDHEN, CDR2 SYDVKM. V shed 3 bases and J shed 10 bases, with 10 bases lying between them. CDR3 length equals 13 residues. This CDR3 reads CASSLRIGSPLHF. CDR3 bases: TGTGCCAGCAGTTTGAGGATTGGGTCACCCCTCCACTTT.

The rearrangement links TRBV6-1 to TRBJ1-5, with D tentatively TRBD1 (5 bases). The V gene lost 4 bases and the J gene lost 1 base, with 14 bases spanning the gap. The CDR3 is made up of 16 amino acids. The germline V gene has CDR1 MNHNS and CDR2 SASEGT. Here the CDR3 reads CASSGVRGWSNQPQHF. CDR3 sequence (DNA): TGTGCCAGCAGTGGGGTGAGGGGTTGGAGCAATCAGCCCCAGCATTTT.

This clone appeared a single time. V is TRBV4-2 and J is TRBJ2-7, with 12 bases that match TRBD1. The germline V gene has CDR1 LGHNA and CDR2 YNFKEQ. Trimming cost V 4 bases and J 7 bases; bases outside gene matches: 11. The CDR3 has 16 amino acids. CDR3 region: CASSLQPGQGAWEQYF. DNA of the CDR3: TGTGCCAGCAGCCTACAACCGGGACAGGGGGCGTGGGAGCAGTACTTC.

This clone was detected once. J is TRBJ1-4 and V is TRBV7-2, with 7 bases aligning to TRBD1. The CDR3 is made up of 17 amino acids. The trim removed 5 bases at V and 7 bases at J, leaving 16 bases unmatched. In germline, CDR1 is SGHTA, CDR2 FQGNSA. CDR3 region: CASSLNRRGQAPEKLFF. The DNA of the CDR3 is TGTGCCAGCAGCCTAAACCGCCGTGGACAGGCTCCTGAAAAACTGTTTTTT.

The chain carries TRBV5-1 and TRBJ2-7; D may be TRBD2 (5 bases). The CDR3 is 12 residues long. The ends were cut back, 4 bases at V and 3 bases at J, with 8 bases in the middle. Germline values: CDR1 SGHRS, CDR2 YFSETQ. The CDR3 nucleotides read TGCGCCAGCAGCACGGCGGGCTACGAGCAGTACTTC. As protein: CASSTAGYEQYF.